Each of the 3 T cell receptor beta chains below was sequenced from the same sample in a study of blood T cell repertoires in COVID-19. This table comes from immunoSEQ multiplex PCR, and its TCRdb copy is limited to in-frame clones, with some not included. The sample carries around 450,000 clones, 90% recorded once. Sequencing input: PBMCs or T cells enriched from blood (not recorded which). All receptors derive from a man aged 18 to 29 who had recovered from COVID-19.

Only one count was recorded for this clone. The chain joins TRBV9 to TRBJ1-6; 8 nucleotides align to TRBD1. The germline V gene has CDR1 SGDLS and CDR2 YYNGEE. Losses at the gene ends were 4 bases for V and 4 bases for J; bases not matched to a gene: 7. This CDR3 has 16 amino acids. The CDR3 sequence: CASSPLGDRYNSPLHF. The CDR3 DNA sequence: TGTGCCAGCAGCCCCCTCGGGGACAGGTATAATTCACCCCTCCACTTT.

The genes are TRBV24-1 and TRBJ2-1, with a weak D call TRBD2 (6 bases). V dropped 7 bases and J dropped 7 bases, with 16 bases sitting between them. The germline CDR1 and CDR2 sequences are KGHDR and SFDVKD. The CDR3 is 14 amino acids. CDR3 sequence: CATRAPGLINEQFF. The CDR3 DNA sequence: TGTGCCACCAGAGCTCCGGGACTGATTAATGAGCAGTTCTTC.

The chain carries TRBV29-1 and TRBJ2-1; 9 bases align to TRBD2. Germline CDR1 SQVTM, CDR2 ANQGSEA. The junction had 4 bases not matched to a gene; V was cut back by 1 base and J by 9 bases. The CDR3 extends over 13 amino acids. The CDR3 protein is CSVEGTSVPEQFF. DNA for the CDR3: TGCAGCGTTGAAGGGACTAGCGTTCCTGAGCAGTTCTTC.